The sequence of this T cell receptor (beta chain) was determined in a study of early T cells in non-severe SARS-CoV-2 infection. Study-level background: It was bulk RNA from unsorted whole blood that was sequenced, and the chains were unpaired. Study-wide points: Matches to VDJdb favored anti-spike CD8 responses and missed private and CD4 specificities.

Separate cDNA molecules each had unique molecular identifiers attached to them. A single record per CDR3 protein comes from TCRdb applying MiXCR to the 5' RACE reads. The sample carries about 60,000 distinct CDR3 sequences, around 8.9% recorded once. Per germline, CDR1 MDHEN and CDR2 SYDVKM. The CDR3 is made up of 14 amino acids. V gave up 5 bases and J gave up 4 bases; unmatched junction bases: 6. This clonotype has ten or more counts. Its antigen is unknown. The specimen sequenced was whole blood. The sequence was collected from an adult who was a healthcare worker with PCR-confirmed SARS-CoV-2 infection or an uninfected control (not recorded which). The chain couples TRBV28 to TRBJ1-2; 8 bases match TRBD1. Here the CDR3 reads CASSRRGPGYGYTF. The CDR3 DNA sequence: TGTGCCAGCAGTCGCAGGGGGCCGGGCTATGGCTACACCTTC.